These T cell receptor beta chains were read from a single sample in a study of blood T cell repertoires in COVID-19. This table comes from immunoSEQ multiplex PCR, and its TCRdb copy is limited to in-frame clones, with some not included. The sample comprises 150,000 to 200,000 clones, roughly 88% of which are singletons, and approximately 9% rests with the top ten. The sequencing sample was made of PBMCs or T cells enriched from blood (not recorded which). Source of these receptors: a woman aged 18-35 years who had recovered from COVID-19. Each CDR3 is given with its conserved first and last residue. D genes are given only for firm matches. Size values are once, few and many counts, or a class for expanded clones, and some rows have none.

D: .
V: TRBV6-6
length: 15
J: TRBJ2-1
size: .
DNA: TGTGCCAGCAGTTACTCGTCGGGGAACTACAATGAGCAGTTCTTC
CDR3: CASSYSSGNYNEQFF

D: TRBD1
V: TRBV27
length: 15
J: TRBJ2-7
size: .
DNA: TGTGCCAGCTCACAGGGGGGACTCACCCCCTACGAGCAGTACTTC
CDR3: CASSQGGLTPYEQYF

D: TRBD2
V: TRBV5-1
length: 16
J: TRBJ2-5
size: .
DNA: TGCGCCAGCAGCTTGCTAGCGGGGTTCGTTCGAGAGACCCAGTACTTC
CDR3: CASSLLAGFVRETQYF

D: TRBD2
V: TRBV19
length: 18
J: TRBJ2-3
size: .
DNA: TGTGCCAGTAGCCCAGGCCGGACTAGCGGACGGTACACAGATACGCAGTATTTT
CDR3: CASSPGRTSGRYTDTQYF

D: TRBD2
V: TRBV2
length: 12
J: TRBJ2-1
size: .
DNA: TGTGCCAGCGGGACTAGCTGGAATGAGCAGTTCTTC
CDR3: CASGTSWNEQFF

D: .
V: TRBV18
length: 13
J: TRBJ1-2
size: .
DNA: TGTGCCAGCTCTCCTTCTGGGGCCTATGGCTACACCTTC
CDR3: CASSPSGAYGYTF

D: .
V: TRBV7-2
length: 15
J: TRBJ1-2
size: few
DNA: TGTGCCAGCAGCTTACAGTCACTCAGGGGCTATGGCTACACCTTC
CDR3: CASSLQSLRGYGYTF

D: TRBD2
V: TRBV24-1
length: 16
J: TRBJ2-1
size: .
DNA: TGTGCCACCAGTGATTTACTAGCGGGCCCCTGGAGTGAGCAGTTCTTC
CDR3: CATSDLLAGPWSEQFF

D: .
V: TRBV4-1
length: 15
J: TRBJ2-1
size: .
DNA: TGCGCCAGCAGCCAAGCGAGGACTACATCCCATGAGCAGTTCTTC
CDR3: CASSQARTTSHEQFF

D: TRBD1
V: TRBV27
length: 14
J: TRBJ1-2
size: .
DNA: TGTGCCAGCAGTTTAGGTACAGGGGTAGCGGGCTACACCTTC
CDR3: CASSLGTGVAGYTF

D: .
V: TRBV19
length: 15
J: TRBJ1-4
size: .
DNA: TGTGCCAGTAGTCTTGGGACTAAGGGTTTTGAAAAACTGTTTTTT
CDR3: CASSLGTKGFEKLFF

D: TRBD1
V: TRBV7-8
length: 14
J: TRBJ2-7
size: .
DNA: TGTGCCAGCAGCCCGGACAGGGGATCCTACGAGCAGTACTTC
CDR3: CASSPDRGSYEQYF

D: TRBD1
V: TRBV12-3/TRBV12-4
length: 11
J: TRBJ1-2
size: .
DNA: TGTGCCAGCAGCTCAGGGGGAGGCTACACCTTC
CDR3: CASSSGGGYTF

D: TRBD2
V: TRBV7-6
length: 16
J: TRBJ2-1
size: .
DNA: TGTGCCAGCAGCTTAGGGGTGGGAGGGCTATACAATGAGCAGTTCTTC
CDR3: CASSLGVGGLYNEQFF

D: .
V: TRBV28
length: 15
J: TRBJ1-2
size: few
DNA: TGTGCCAGCAGTCTACAGGGTTTAATATTGAATGGCTACACCTTC
CDR3: CASSLQGLILNGYTF

D: .
V: TRBV28
length: 16
J: TRBJ1-5
size: few
DNA: TGTGCCAGCAGTTTAGCCCTTAGGGGAACGGGTCAGCCCCAGCATTTT
CDR3: CASSLALRGTGQPQHF

D: TRBD1
V: TRBV5-1
length: 14
J: TRBJ2-2
size: .
DNA: TGCGCCAGCAGCGGAACTACAGGGGCCGGGGAGCTGTTTTTT
CDR3: CASSGTTGAGELFF

D: TRBD2
V: TRBV10-1
length: 22
J: TRBJ2-1
size: once
DNA: TGCGCCAGCAGTGAGTCGGTTCAGGGACTAGCGGAATACAAGAGAGAGGAAAATGAGCAGTTCTTC
CDR3: CASSESVQGLAEYKREENEQFF

D: TRBD1
V: TRBV29-1
length: 15
J: TRBJ1-1
size: .
DNA: TGCAGCGTTTTCTCCCGGGACAGGGGGCGATCTGAAGCTTTCTTT
CDR3: CSVFSRDRGRSEAFF

D: TRBD1
V: TRBV5-1
length: 15
J: TRBJ1-1
size: .
DNA: TGCGCCAGCACCGACACCGGGACAGGGATGACTGAAGCTTTCTTT
CDR3: CASTDTGTGMTEAFF

D: .
V: TRBV28
length: 15
J: TRBJ2-3
size: .
DNA: TGTGCCAGCAGTTTAGCAGACAGCTACACAGATACGCAGTATTTT
CDR3: CASSLADSYTDTQYF